This T cell receptor beta chain was obtained from a study of beta chain features in type 1 diabetes. Points from the study as a whole: For Type 1 diabetes patients, all four CD4+ subsets carried TCRB CDR3s that were moderately but significantly shorter.

Expressed TCRB transcripts got sequenced, as all isolated RNA was reverse transcribed. TCRdb keeps only in-frame clones here, not all; method: immunoSEQ multiplex PCR. The table records approximately 150,000 clones, about 13% of them present only once. CD4+ cells of the naive, central memory, regulatory and stem cell-like memory types were sorted via CD45RO/CCR7/CD25/CD127/CD95/CD27. The V and J ends lost 7 bases and 1 base respectively, with 10 bases between them. This CDR3 is 14 amino acids long. Germline V lookup: CDR1 SGHTA, CDR2 FQGNSA. On this clone: Its specificity is unknown.

This clonotype was obtained from a man in his late teens or twenties with type 1 diabetes. Sequenced input: central memory CD4+ T cells from blood. J is TRBJ2-2 and V is TRBV7-2; D is unresolved. CDR3 nucleotides: TGTGCCAGCACCCCTTGGGGGAACACCGGGGAGCTGTTTTTT. This translates into CASTPWGNTGELFF.